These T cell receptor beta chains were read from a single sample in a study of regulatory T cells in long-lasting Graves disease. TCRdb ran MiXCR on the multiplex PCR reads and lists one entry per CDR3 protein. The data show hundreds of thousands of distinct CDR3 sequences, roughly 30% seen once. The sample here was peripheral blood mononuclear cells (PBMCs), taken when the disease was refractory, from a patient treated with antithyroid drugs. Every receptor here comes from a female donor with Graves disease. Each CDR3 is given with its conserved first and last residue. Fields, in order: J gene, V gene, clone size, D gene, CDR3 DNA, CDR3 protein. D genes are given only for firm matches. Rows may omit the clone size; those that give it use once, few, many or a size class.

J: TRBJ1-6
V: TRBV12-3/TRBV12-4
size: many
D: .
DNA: TGTGCCAGCAGTTTATCGGGGTACAATTCACCCCTCCACTTT
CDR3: CASSLSGYNSPLHF

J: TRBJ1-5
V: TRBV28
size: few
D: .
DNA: TGTGCCAGCAGTCCGGCCCGGGTGGGAAGCAATCAGCCCCAGCATTTT
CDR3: CASSPARVGSNQPQHF

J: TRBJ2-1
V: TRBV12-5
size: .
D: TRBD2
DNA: TGTGCTAGTGGTTGGAGGCGGGAGGGCCTGGATGAGCAGTTCTTC
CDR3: CASGWRREGLDEQFF

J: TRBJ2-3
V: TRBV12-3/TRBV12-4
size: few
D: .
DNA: TGTGCCAGCAGTTTAGACTACCTATCCGGTACGCAGTATTTT
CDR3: CASSLDYLSGTQYF

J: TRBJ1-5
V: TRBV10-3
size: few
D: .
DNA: TGTGCCATCAGTGCCGGGACACCAAATAATCAGCCCCAGCATTTT
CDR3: CAISAGTPNNQPQHF

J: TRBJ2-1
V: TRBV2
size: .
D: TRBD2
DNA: TGTGCCAGCAAGCTAGCGGGGCGCTCCTACAATGAGCAGTTCTTC
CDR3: CASKLAGRSYNEQFF

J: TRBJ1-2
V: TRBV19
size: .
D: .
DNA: TGTGCCAGTAGTATGTACATCTACGGCTACACCTTC
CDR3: CASSMYIYGYTF

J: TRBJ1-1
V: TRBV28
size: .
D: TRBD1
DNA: TGTGCCAGCAGTTCACAGGGGAGGGGGAACACTGAAGCTTTCTTT
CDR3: CASSSQGRGNTEAFF

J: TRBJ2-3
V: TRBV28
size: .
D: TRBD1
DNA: TGTGCCAGCAGTTCCGGGACAGGGGGCTTAGATACGCAGTATTTT
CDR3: CASSSGTGGLDTQYF

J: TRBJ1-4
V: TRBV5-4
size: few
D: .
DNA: TGTGCCAGCAGTTATGAAAATGAAAAACTGTTTTTT
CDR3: CASSYENEKLFF